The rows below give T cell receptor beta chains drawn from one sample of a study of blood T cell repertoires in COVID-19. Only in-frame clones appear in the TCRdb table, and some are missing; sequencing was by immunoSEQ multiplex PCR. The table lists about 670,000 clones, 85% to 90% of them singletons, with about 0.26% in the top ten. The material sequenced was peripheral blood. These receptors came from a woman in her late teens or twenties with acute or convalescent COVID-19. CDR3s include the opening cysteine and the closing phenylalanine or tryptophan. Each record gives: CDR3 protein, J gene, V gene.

CDR3aa: CASTSVGSGLQPQHF
j_gene: TRBJ1-5
v_gene: TRBV19

CDR3aa: CASSQESGSGNTIYF
j_gene: TRBJ1-3
v_gene: TRBV3-1/TRBV3-2

CDR3aa: CATSSRGRSYNEQFF
j_gene: TRBJ2-1
v_gene: TRBV24-1

CDR3aa: CASRVSSYGYTF
j_gene: TRBJ1-2
v_gene: TRBV2

CDR3aa: CASTLSGTGGTHGYTF
j_gene: TRBJ1-2
v_gene: TRBV9

CDR3aa: CSVEQGANEKLFF
j_gene: TRBJ1-4
v_gene: TRBV29-1

CDR3aa: CASRRDRALEAFF
j_gene: TRBJ1-1
v_gene: TRBV6-6

CDR3aa: CASSPPGGKQFF
j_gene: TRBJ2-1
v_gene: TRBV6-2/TRBV6-3

CDR3aa: CASSLSSGGIGELFF
j_gene: TRBJ2-2
v_gene: TRBV7-2

CDR3aa: CASSKDGQVYEQYF
j_gene: TRBJ2-7
v_gene: TRBV5-1

CDR3aa: CASSQTGVGDQPQHF
j_gene: TRBJ1-5
v_gene: TRBV6-5

CDR3aa: CASSGFSGGELFF
j_gene: TRBJ2-2
v_gene: TRBV2

CDR3aa: CASSLMGQGAYGYTF
j_gene: TRBJ1-2
v_gene: TRBV5-5

CDR3aa: CATSGQGTNSPLHF
j_gene: TRBJ1-6
v_gene: TRBV24-1

CDR3aa: CASSLPSGGQNEQFF
j_gene: TRBJ2-1
v_gene: TRBV5-6

CDR3aa: CASSEDSGQGDSPLHF
j_gene: TRBJ1-6
v_gene: TRBV2

CDR3aa: CASSRPGRALSGNTIYF
j_gene: TRBJ1-3
v_gene: TRBV21-1

CDR3aa: CASQGQASGNTIYF
j_gene: TRBJ1-3
v_gene: TRBV5-5

CDR3aa: CASSSYDSGERTKNTEAFF
j_gene: TRBJ1-1
v_gene: TRBV21-1

CDR3aa: CASSQDPSNTIYF
j_gene: TRBJ1-3
v_gene: TRBV4-1

CDR3aa: CASSLGTGKGYGYTF
j_gene: TRBJ1-2
v_gene: TRBV3-1/TRBV3-2

CDR3aa: CASSLTGVNSYNSPLHF
j_gene: TRBJ1-6
v_gene: TRBV27

CDR3aa: CASSLGGGNEKLFF
j_gene: TRBJ1-4
v_gene: TRBV3-1/TRBV3-2

CDR3aa: CASSLSIGDNEQFF
j_gene: TRBJ2-1
v_gene: TRBV5-4

CDR3aa: CASSQFLRVAGAFYEQYF
j_gene: TRBJ2-7
v_gene: TRBV4-1

CDR3aa: CASSPPGYRVDYEQYF
j_gene: TRBJ2-7
v_gene: TRBV18

CDR3aa: CASSVEPTFTQYF
j_gene: TRBJ2-4
v_gene: TRBV9

CDR3aa: CASSDSRREVLPGGELFF
j_gene: TRBJ2-2
v_gene: TRBV6-4

CDR3aa: CAISVGGGNNYGYTF
j_gene: TRBJ1-2
v_gene: TRBV10-3

CDR3aa: CASSEWQAYGYTF
j_gene: TRBJ1-2
v_gene: TRBV2

CDR3aa: CASSPRTGANTGELFF
j_gene: TRBJ2-2
v_gene: TRBV9

CDR3aa: CASSNSSRGNTEAFF
j_gene: TRBJ1-1
v_gene: TRBV19

CDR3aa: CASSIVRTNTGELFF
j_gene: TRBJ2-2
v_gene: TRBV19

CDR3aa: CASSQDPGSEQFF
j_gene: TRBJ2-1
v_gene: TRBV4-1

CDR3aa: CSSFSGGVNYGYTF
j_gene: TRBJ1-2
v_gene: TRBV29-1

CDR3aa: CASSLLRNTEAFF
j_gene: TRBJ1-1
v_gene: TRBV11-3

CDR3aa: CAWSDQGLSKQYF
j_gene: TRBJ2-7
v_gene: TRBV30

CDR3aa: CASSQVPGGYNSPLHF
j_gene: TRBJ1-6
v_gene: TRBV4-3

CDR3aa: CASSPRTSGGPTDTQYF
j_gene: TRBJ2-3
v_gene: TRBV7-3

CDR3aa: CATSDRNLGQLGYGYTF
j_gene: TRBJ1-2
v_gene: TRBV24-1

CDR3aa: CASSGGEGPLGPQHF
j_gene: TRBJ1-5
v_gene: TRBV21-1

CDR3aa: CASTAGTEAFF
j_gene: TRBJ1-1
v_gene: TRBV5-6

CDR3aa: CASSPNPQGHIKNYGYTF
j_gene: TRBJ1-2
v_gene: TRBV5-6

CDR3aa: CASSTVMGYTF
j_gene: TRBJ1-2
v_gene: TRBV19

CDR3aa: CASSDPGLNSPLHF
j_gene: TRBJ1-6
v_gene: TRBV19

CDR3aa: CASSFTARQGSNYGYTF
j_gene: TRBJ1-2
v_gene: TRBV7-8

CDR3aa: CASSPGGGTEAFF
j_gene: TRBJ1-1
v_gene: TRBV7-2

CDR3aa: CASSQDLGTANEKLFF
j_gene: TRBJ1-4
v_gene: TRBV14